One and the same sample provided the 14 T cell receptor beta chains below, sequenced in a study of regulatory T cells in long-lasting Graves disease. According to the study, TCR beta libraries were built with iRepertoire HTBI primers and CDR3-region Arm-PCR. From the multiplex PCR reads, TCRdb called clonotypes with MiXCR, one entry per CDR3 protein. The table lists some 340,000 distinct CDR3 sequences, roughly 10% of them singletons. Time point noted: newly diagnosed GD, antithyroid drugs for less than 3 months. PBMC RNA was the source of the TCR library. These data were also reused for a study on T cells in Graves' hyperthyroidism and ophthalmopathy.

This sample comprised peripheral blood mononuclear cells (PBMCs), obtained at new diagnosis, from a patient treated with antithyroid drugs. Receptor source: a woman younger than 35 with Graves disease.

This clonotype appeared a few times. This chain links TRBV9 with TRBJ2-6, with TRBD2 matching over 7 bases. Germline CDR1 is SGDLS and CDR2 is YYNGEE. The CDR3 extends over 19 amino acids. Trimming took 1 base from V and 0 from J; bases not matched to a gene: 10. In DNA form, the CDR3 reads TGTGCCAGCAGCGTAAGCACTAGCGCGCTGAACTCTGGGGCCAACGTCCTGACTTTC. Its protein product is CASSVSTSALNSGANVLTF.

This clonotype was seen ten or more times. V is TRBV27 and J is TRBJ2-1, with D uncertain. This CDR3 comprises 13 residues. Germline CDR1 reads MNHEY; CDR2 reads SMNVEV (reference sequence). The V gene lost 5 bases and the J gene lost 8 bases, with 13 bases spanning the gap. DNA for the CDR3: TGTGCCAGCAGTCCCCACGATATTGATGAGCAGTTCTTC. Translating it yields CASSPHDIDEQFF.

The CDR3 sequence is CASSIKGILAGDLCFYEQYF. The CDR3 bases are TGTGCCAGCTCCATTAAAGGTATCCTAGCGGGGGACCTTTGTTTCTACGAGCAGTACTTC. The V call is TRBV18, the J call TRBJ2-7; 10 bases match TRBD2. The CDR3 is made up of 20 amino acids. Germline CDR1 reads KGHSH; CDR2 reads LQKENI. Trimming removed 6 bases from V and 3 bases from J; junction bases left unmatched: 23.

About this clonotype: A read error likely explains this, since a far larger clone differs by one base. This chain connects TRBV2 to TRBJ2-3; TRBD2 matches at 7 bases. The J call is doubtful: the DNA matches TRBJ2-7 better. Germline V gene lookup returns CDR1 SNHLY and CDR2 FYNNEI. This CDR3 is built from 15 residues. For the CDR3, the DNA is TGTGCCAGCAGAGAACTAGCGTCTGTTTACAATGAGCAGTACTTC. Amino acid sequence: CASRELASVYNEQYF.

Note on this clonotype: A read error may explain this, as a much larger clone is one base away. The chain carries TRBV11-2 and TRBJ1-1; no definite D call. CDR1 is SGHAT, CDR2 FQNNGV, per germline. The CDR3 sequence is 13 residues long. For the CDR3, the DNA is TGTGCCTGGAGTCTCTCCTTGAACACTCAAGCTTTCTTT. Encoded protein: CAWSLSLNTQAFF.

The table lists this clonotype with many counts. V gene TRBV20-1 combines with J gene TRBJ2-1; 13 bases agree with TRBD2. There are 16 residues in the CDR3. CDR1 and CDR2 (germline): DFQATT, SNEGSKA (reference sequence). The ends lost 3 bases at V and 5 bases at J; junction bases unmatched: 7. Here the CDR3 DNA reads TGCAGTGCTAGCGATTGGACTAGCGGGAGAGACAATGAGCAGTTCTTC. Residues: CSASDWTSGRDNEQFF.

This clonotype has ten or more counts. This sequence joins TRBV5-4 and TRBJ2-7, with 7 bases aligning to TRBD2. V shed 3 bases and J 5 bases; nucleotides not matched to a gene: 11. The CDR3 loop spans 15 amino acids. From germline, CDR1 is SGHNT and CDR2 YYREEE (reference sequence). CDR3 DNA sequence: TGTGCCAGCAGCTCCCTTAGCGGGCCACCTCACGAGCAGTACTTC. Translated, it gives CASSSLSGPPHEQYF.

This clonotype was observed a single time. This chain uses TRBV3-1 with TRBJ2-3, with unresolved D. CDR1 and CDR2 (germline): LGHDT, YNNKEL (reference sequence). Trimming pared 3 bases from V and 4 bases from J, leaving 17 bases between. The CDR3 contains 16 residues. The CDR3 reads CASSHDRSPRSDTQYF. DNA of the CDR3: TGTGCCAGCAGCCATGACCGGTCCCCTCGGTCAGATACGCAGTATTTT.

There are a few counts of this clonotype. This may be a read error, as it is one base from a much larger clone. A read error is likely, as this CDR3 ends without the conserved phenylalanine or tryptophan. The chain carries TRBV5-5 and TRBJ1-1; D call uncertain. CDR1 and CDR2 (germline): SGHKS, YYEKEE (reference sequence). V dropped 4 bases and J dropped 3 bases, with 19 bases sitting between them. The CDR3 totals 16 residues. The CDR3 spells CASSRRGRRRDTEAFL. The CDR3 nucleotides are TGTGCCAGCAGCCGCCGAGGAAGGCGGAGGGACACTGAAGCTTTCCTT.

This clonotype came up many times. V is TRBV12-3 or TRBV12-4 and J is TRBJ2-1; 7 nucleotides match TRBD2. V lost 3 bases to trimming and J lost 8 bases; unmatched junction nucleotides: 13. The CDR3 consists of 16 residues. The CDR3 here is CASSFLFGGSRDEQFF. DNA of the CDR3: TGTGCCAGCAGTTTTTTGTTCGGCGGGAGCCGCGATGAGCAGTTCTTC.

The chain recombines TRBV20-1 with TRBJ2-3; no clear D gene. This CDR3 spans 11 amino acids. The V gene lost 4 bases and the J gene lost 5 bases, with 7 bases spanning the gap. CDR1 and CDR2 from the germline V gene are DFQATT and SNEGSKA (reference sequence). CDR3 DNA: TGCAGTGCTATACTACGAGATACGCAGTATTTT. Its protein is CSAILRDTQYF.

This clonotype occurred many times. This rearrangement joins TRBV5-1 to TRBJ2-3; D gene ambiguous. V was cut by 2 bases and J by 0 bases, with 10 bases left in between. Germline V gene sequence: CDR1 SGHRS, CDR2 YFSETQ. CDR3 length: 15 amino acids. The CDR3 sequence is CASSFSVTSTDTQYF. In DNA form, the CDR3 reads TGCGCCAGCAGCTTCTCCGTAACTAGCACAGATACGCAGTATTTT.

V is TRBV5-1 and J is TRBJ2-3, with TRBD2 identical over 13 bases. Germline trimming cut 5 bases from V and 0 bases from J; bases unmatched to any gene: 3. The CDR3 is made up of 16 amino acids. The germline gives CDR1 SGHRS, CDR2 YFSETQ. In nucleotides, the CDR3 is TGCGCCAGCAGTTCGACTAGCGGGAGGAGCACAGATACGCAGTATTTT. Its translation is CASSSTSGRSTDTQYF.

This clonotype was counted many times. Mismatch with germline at one junction end may stem from a read error. The chain employs TRBV2 and TRBJ2-7; 8 bases fit TRBD1. The CDR3 spans 15 residues. The germline CDR1 and CDR2 sequences are SNHLY and FYNNEI. The chain's CDR3 is CASREDRGGSYEQYF. The DNA for the CDR3 is TGTGCCAGCAGGGAAGACAGGGGAGGATCCTACGAGCAGTACTTC.